This TCR beta chain is drawn from a study of blood T cell repertoires in COVID-19. Study-level background: Samples representing acute and convalescent COVID-19 were sourced from the United States, Italy and Spain. PBMCs, B-cell-depleted T cells, or T cells provided the cDNA or gDNA that made up the material.

Per the original methods: Using reference gene primer amplification, nucleated cell counts were estimated. TCRdb keeps only in-frame clones here, not all; method: immunoSEQ multiplex PCR. Clonal size and the V and J genes are those of that table, whereas D and trimming came from the DNA. The sample records 95,000 or so clones, about nine tenths being singletons. The CDR3 length is 14 residues. The germline CDR1 and CDR2 sequences are LGHNT and FRNRAP. Trimming pared 10 bases from V and 5 bases from J, leaving 20 bases between. The sequence was collected from a woman in her seventies with acute or convalescent COVID-19. The chain couples TRBV12-5 to TRBJ1-2, with D unclear. The specimen sequenced was peripheral blood. The CDR3 sequence is CATSPGEGGYGYTF. As DNA, the CDR3 is TGTGCTACCTCTCCCGGGGAGGGTGGGTATGGCTACACCTTC.